Listed here is a single T cell receptor beta chain. Since a much larger clone is just one base distant, this may be a read error. The sample is drawn from a study of blood T cells in healthy people across ages. PCR was performed a second time for roughly 7 to 12 cycles using a sample-barcoded 5' primer and a J-beta primer mix. TCRdb reanalysed the 5' RACE reads using MiXCR and keeps one entry per CDR3 protein. The sample gives some 900,000 distinct CDR3 sequences, 29% of which show up once; approximately 15% is in the top ten. The V end lost 6 bases, the J end lost 2 bases, and 20 bases lay between the germline ends. CDR1 and CDR2 from the germline V gene are SGHNT and YYREEE (reference sequence). The CDR3 loop spans 16 amino acids.

The V gene is TRBV5-4, the J gene TRBJ2-5; possible D gene TRBD2, 5 bases. This receptor was identified in a woman of 80 years or more in good health. The sequenced sample was blood. This chain's CDR3 is CASTNAWPGSQETQYF. For the CDR3, the DNA is TGTGCCAGCACCAACGCGTGGCCGGGGAGTCAAGAGACCCAGTACTTC. Full variable domain (remainder filled in from reference TRBV5-4 and TRBJ2-5): ETGVTQSPTHLIKTRGQQVTLRCSSQSGHNTVSWYQQALGQGPQFIFQYYREEENGRGNFPPRFSGLQFPNYSSELNVNALELDDSALYLCASTNAWPGSQETQYFGPGTRLLVL.